This T cell receptor beta chain stems from a study of Ad26.COV2.S vaccination and SARS-CoV-2 variants. The treatment denotes: some 19 received Ad26.COV2.S at low or high dose, single or two shots; 5 received placebo; per-sample allocation not given. Samples were taken on day 63 after the first vaccine or placebo injection. Details on this clone: Its antigen remains unidentified.

Some clones are missing from TCRdb's copy, which holds only in-frame ones; the method was immunoSEQ multiplex PCR. The data contain around 350,000 clones, roughly 81% of them singletons. Study-level points and caveats: TCR breadth and depth estimates may have understated total T cell responses. After vaccination, reports described spike-specific CD8+ and CD4+ T cell responses as showing substantial breadth. Those who received vaccine or placebo ended up with similar non-spike TCR breadth.

Germline V gives CDR1 KGHSH, CDR2 LQKENI. This CDR3 comprises 15 residues. V lost 5 bases, J lost 7 bases, and 11 bases stayed unmatched. This chain uses TRBV18 with TRBJ2-1; 7 bases are shared with TRBD1. This sequence originates from a person aged 18 to 59 who received the Ad26.COV2.S COVID-19 vaccine or a placebo. The sequenced sample was peripheral blood, obtained in a trial of Ad26.COV2.S vaccine versus placebo. In DNA, the CDR3 is TGTGCCAGCTCAACCCAAGGGGGCGCCTGGAATGAGCAGTTCTTC. As protein: CASSTQGGAWNEQFF.